A selection of T cell receptor beta chains follows, all from one sample in a study of T cell changes during pregnancy in multiple sclerosis. Profiled with immunoSEQ multiplex PCR; TCRdb holds only in-frame clones, not every one. The data contain 20,000 or so clones, approximately 90% of them singletons. The sample here was CD4+ T cells from peripheral blood mononuclear cells, taken after pregnancy. Receptors originate from a female donor in good health, enrolled as a control in a pregnancy study. Each CDR3 is given with its conserved first and last residue. The D gene is left open where the match is weak. Part of the rows lack a size; the others show once, few, many or a class for expanded clones.

V	size	J	D	DNA	CDR3
TRBV5-1	NA	TRBJ2-1	TRBD1	TGCGCCAGCAGCTTGGCCGTAGGGGGCCAAGGGGGATCGCGTGAGCAGTTCTTC	CASSLAVGGQGGSREQFF
TRBV27	NA	TRBJ2-1	NA	TGTGCCAGCAGTTTCCGGGACAACCAAGCTAATGAGCAGTTCTTC	CASSFRDNQANEQFF
TRBV7-2	NA	TRBJ2-7	TRBD1	TGTGCCAGCAGAGATCCGGGACAGGGGACCTACGAGCAGTACTTC	CASRDPGQGTYEQYF
TRBV27	once	TRBJ2-3	NA	TGTGCCAGCACCAAACAGGGCACAGATACGCAGTATTTT	CASTKQGTDTQYF
TRBV10-3	NA	TRBJ2-3	TRBD1	TGTGCCATCAGTGAATGGGACAGAATCACAGATACGCAGTATTTT	CAISEWDRITDTQYF
TRBV19	NA	TRBJ2-3	TRBD2	TGTGCCAGTAGACTAAGACATATAGCGGGGGGCCTAAGCACAGATACGCAGTATTTT	CASRLRHIAGGLSTDTQYF
TRBV6-5	NA	TRBJ1-1	NA	TGTGCCAGCAGTTCCGACAGAAACACTGAAGCTTTCTTT	CASSSDRNTEAFF
TRBV29-1	NA	TRBJ2-3	NA	TGCAGCGTTGAAACCAGAGATACGCAGTATTTT	CSVETRDTQYF
TRBV11-2	once	TRBJ2-1	TRBD2	TGTGCCAGCAGCCTCGCGACTAGCGGGAACAATGAGCAGTTCTTC	CASSLATSGNNEQFF
TRBV25-1	NA	TRBJ2-3	TRBD2	TGTGCCAGCAGCCAGACTAGCGGGAGGACCACAGATACGCAGTATTTT	CASSQTSGRTTDTQYF
TRBV27	NA	TRBJ2-7	TRBD1	TGTGCCAGCAGGCTTCGGGACAGGGGTGCCGAGCAGTACTTC	CASRLRDRGAEQYF
TRBV9	NA	TRBJ1-5	NA	TGTGCCAGCAGCGACGGTCATAGCAATCAGCCCCAGCATTTT	CASSDGHSNQPQHF
TRBV7-8	NA	TRBJ2-3	TRBD2	TGTGCCAGCAAAGCGGGGGAAACAGATACGCAGTATTTT	CASKAGETDTQYF
TRBV10-3	NA	TRBJ2-3	NA	TGTGCCATCCGGTTTGGTTTGAGCACAGATACGCAGTATTTT	CAIRFGLSTDTQYF
TRBV5-4	once	TRBJ1-1	TRBD1	TGTGCCAGCAGCTTCCAGGGGGACACTGAAGCTTTCTTT	CASSFQGDTEAFF
TRBV7-2	NA	TRBJ2-5	TRBD2	TGTGCCAGCAGCGCTAATAGCGGGGGCCTAGAGACCCAGTACTTC	CASSANSGGLETQYF
TRBV11-2	NA	TRBJ2-7	NA	TGTGCCAGCAGCCATGGGGCCAGCTACGAGCAGTACTTC	CASSHGASYEQYF
TRBV7-3	NA	TRBJ2-2	NA	TGTGCCAGCAGCTTAGGCGGACAGAACACCGGGGAGCTGTTTTTT	CASSLGGQNTGELFF
TRBV5-1	NA	TRBJ2-4	TRBD2	TGCGCCAGCAGCCCGCTGGGCGGGAGTCGGGCCAAAAACATTCAGTACTTC	CASSPLGGSRAKNIQYF
TRBV2	NA	TRBJ1-6	NA	TGTGCCAGCAGGATTACAGGGAATAATTCACCCCTCCACTTT	CASRITGNNSPLHF
TRBV19	NA	TRBJ2-1	TRBD2	TGTGCCAGTAAGAGGACTAGCGGGAGAATAAATGAGCAGTTCTTC	CASKRTSGRINEQFF
TRBV28	once	TRBJ1-4	NA	TGTGCCAGCAGTTTTTCGGCAACTAATGAAAAACTGTTTTTT	CASSFSATNEKLFF
TRBV6-1	NA	TRBJ2-7	TRBD1	TGTGCCGCCCCAAAACAGGGGGTGATCTACGAGCAGTACTTC	CAAPKQGVIYEQYF
TRBV4-2	once	TRBJ1-2	NA	TGTGCCAGCAGCCAAAGTGAGGGTAACTATGGCTACACCTTC	CASSQSEGNYGYTF
TRBV29-1	NA	TRBJ1-1	NA	TGCAGCGTACAGGGGAACACTGAAGCTTTCTTT	CSVQGNTEAFF
TRBV18	NA	TRBJ1-3	TRBD1	TGTGCCAGCTCATCCGGGACAGGGGTTGGAAACACCATATATTTT	CASSSGTGVGNTIYF
TRBV18	NA	TRBJ2-6	TRBD1	TGTGCCAGCTCACCTGCTGGACAGGCGCCTCCCTCTGGGGCCAACGTCCTGACTTTC	CASSPAGQAPPSGANVLTF
TRBV4-3	NA	TRBJ1-2	NA	TGCGCCAGCAGCCAAAGTGAGAGGATGCCCGGCTACACCTTC	CASSQSERMPGYTF
TRBV6-4	NA	TRBJ2-1	NA	TGTGCCAGCAGATACAACCGGGACTTTCTAAAGGGCAATGAGCAGTTCTTC	CASRYNRDFLKGNEQFF
TRBV15	NA	TRBJ2-3	NA	TGTGCCACCAGCAGAGATCTTAGTGGGGGGAGCACAGATACGCAGTATTTT	CATSRDLSGGSTDTQYF
TRBV30	once	TRBJ1-1	NA	TGTGCCTGGGGAAGGGGCTTGAACACTGAAGCTTTCTTT	CAWGRGLNTEAFF
TRBV7-9	few	TRBJ2-7	TRBD1	TGTGCCAGCAGCCTACGGACAGGGGGCACCTACGAGCAGTACTTC	CASSLRTGGTYEQYF
TRBV6-6	NA	TRBJ1-5	NA	TGTGCCAGCAGCCGGACAGAGGAAGGTCAGCCCCAGCATTTT	CASSRTEEGQPQHF
TRBV7-3	once	TRBJ2-7	TRBD2	TGTGCCAGCAGCTTATCGGGTCTAGCGGGAGGCGAGCAGTACTTC	CASSLSGLAGGEQYF
TRBV21-1	NA	TRBJ2-1	NA	TGTGCCAGCAGCAAATCCTCCGGGACAGGGGGGCAGAGGACCTACAATGAGCAGTTCTTC	CASSKSSGTGGQRTYNEQFF
TRBV7-9	NA	TRBJ2-1	NA	TGTGCCAGCAGCTTTATGCAGCTGGGCCCCTACAATGAGCAGTTCTTC	CASSFMQLGPYNEQFF
TRBV10-3	once	TRBJ1-1	NA	TGTGCCATCAGTGACCCCCCAGGAAACACTGAAGCTTTCTTT	CAISDPPGNTEAFF